Given below is one TCR beta chain in context. The data originate from a study of blood T cell repertoires in COVID-19. The CDR3 spans 13 residues. Germline values: CDR1 LNHDA, CDR2 SQIVND (reference sequence). Trimming took 9 bases from V and 1 from J, leaving 12 bases between them. The repertoire was sequenced with immunoSEQ multiplex PCR; TCRdb's copy has only in-frame clones and lacks some. The repertoire consists of under 85,000 clones, with around 90% occurring once and the leading ten covering roughly 6.6%. The V and J genes are TRBV19 and TRBJ1-1, with unresolved D. Specimen: peripheral blood. The origin of this receptor is a man aged 65 to 79 with acute or convalescent COVID-19. The DNA of the CDR3 is TGTGCCAGCCGGAGGGTTGAGAACACTGAAGCTTTCTTT. Translation: CASRRVENTEAFF.